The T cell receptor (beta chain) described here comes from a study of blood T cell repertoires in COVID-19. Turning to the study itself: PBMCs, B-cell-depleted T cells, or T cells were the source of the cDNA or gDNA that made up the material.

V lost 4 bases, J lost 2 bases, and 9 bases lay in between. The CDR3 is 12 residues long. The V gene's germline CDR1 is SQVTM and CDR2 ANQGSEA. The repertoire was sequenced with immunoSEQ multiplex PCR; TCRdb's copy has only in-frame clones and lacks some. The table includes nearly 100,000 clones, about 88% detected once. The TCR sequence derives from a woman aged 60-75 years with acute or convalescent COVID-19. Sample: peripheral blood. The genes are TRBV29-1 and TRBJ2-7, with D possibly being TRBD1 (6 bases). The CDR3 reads CSVARGPYEQYF. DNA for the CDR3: TGCAGCGTTGCCAGGGGCCCCTACGAGCAGTACTTC.